Below, 17 T cell receptor beta chains from the same sample are listed, as sequenced in a study of blood T cell repertoires in COVID-19. Data came from immunoSEQ multiplex PCR; TCRdb stores just in-frame clones and leaves some out. The repertoire includes some 46,000 clones, more than 70% of them detected once, and around 6% sits in the top ten. The sample taken for sequencing was peripheral blood. These receptors were collected from an elderly woman with acute or convalescent COVID-19.

The rearrangement links TRBV5-1 to TRBJ1-4, with 8 nucleotides matching TRBD1. Germline-derived CDR1 and CDR2 are SGHRS and YFSETQ. J lost 2 bases, V lost 4 bases, and 7 bases had no gene match. CDR3 length: 16 amino acids. The CDR3 reads CASSRTGFATNEKLFF. CDR3 sequence (DNA): TGCGCCAGCAGCAGGACAGGGTTCGCGACTAATGAAAAACTGTTTTTT.

The J gene is TRBJ2-7, the V gene TRBV7-2, with 10 bases aligning to TRBD2. CDR1 and CDR2 from the germline V gene are SGHTA and FQGNSA. The CDR3 spans 15 residues. V lost 5 bases to trimming and J lost 0 bases; unmatched junction nucleotides: 4. This chain's CDR3 is CASSTTSGISYEQYF. The CDR3, as DNA: TGTGCCAGCAGCACCACTAGCGGGATCTCCTACGAGCAGTACTTC.

The CDR3, as DNA: TGTGCCAGCAGCCAAGATCTGGACGGAGGAGGCTACACCTTC. Translation gives CASSQDLDGGGYTF. The J gene is TRBJ1-2, the V gene TRBV3-1 (or the pseudogene TRBV3-2); D is uncertain. This CDR3 contains 14 residues. Germline values: CDR1 LGHDT, CDR2 YNNKEL (reference sequence). Trimming removed 0 bases at V and 8 bases at J, with 13 bases between.

The rearrangement joins TRBV19 to TRBJ1-4; D ambiguous. In germline, CDR1 is LNHDA, CDR2 SQIVND (reference sequence). Trimming pared 7 bases from V and 2 bases from J, leaving 17 bases between. This CDR3 region has 16 residues. The CDR3 protein is CASTFGSGVTNEKLFF. The CDR3 nucleotides are TGTGCCAGTACCTTCGGGAGTGGTGTTACTAATGAAAAACTGTTTTTT.

The V gene is TRBV5-4, the J gene TRBJ2-3; the match to TRBD2 covers 7 bases. V gave up 5 bases and J gave up 0 bases; unmatched junction bases: 9. The CDR3 runs to 16 residues. CDR1 and CDR2 (germline): SGHNT, YYREEE (reference sequence). CDR3 loop: CASRFPGGPSTDTQYF. The CDR3 bases are TGTGCCAGCAGGTTCCCGGGGGGTCCGAGCACAGATACGCAGTATTTT.

The chain is built from TRBV11-2 and TRBJ1-2; 8 bases map to TRBD1. Germline trimming cut 5 bases from V and 3 bases from J; bases unmatched to any gene: 2. CDR1 is SGHAT, CDR2 FQNNGV, per germline. The CDR3 is 13 residues long. Here the CDR3 DNA reads TGTGCCAGCAGCCAGGACAGGGACTATGGCTACACCTTC. It codes for CASSQDRDYGYTF.

The chain combines TRBV19 with TRBJ1-5; 11 positions agree with TRBD1. After removal of 5 bases from V and 6 bases from J, the junction contained 6 bases not matched to a gene. This CDR3 spans 15 amino acids. Germline V gives CDR1 LNHDA, CDR2 SQIVND (reference sequence). The CDR3 DNA reads as TGTGCCAGTAGTTCAGGACAGGGGGCGAGTCAGCCCCAGCATTTT. Amino acids: CASSSGQGASQPQHF.

V and J are TRBV3-1 (or the pseudogene TRBV3-2) and TRBJ2-5; unclear D gene. The germline V gene has CDR1 LGHDT and CDR2 YNNKEL (reference sequence). This CDR3 is 13 amino acids long. The germline V and J ends were trimmed by 2 bases and 5 bases, with 9 bases remaining between them. The CDR3 DNA reads as TGTGCCAGCAGCCAAATCAGGTCCGAGACCCAGTACTTC. Protein product: CASSQIRSETQYF.

The CDR3 DNA reads as TGTGCCAGCAGCTTGGGTGTAGATAATTCACCCCTCCACTTT. Translated: CASSLGVDNSPLHF. V gene TRBV5-4 combines with J gene TRBJ1-6, with unresolved D. The CDR3 consists of 14 residues. The germline V and J ends were trimmed by 0 bases and 5 bases, with 6 bases remaining between them. Germline lookup yields CDR1 SGHNT and CDR2 YYREEE (reference sequence).

This chain links TRBV19 with TRBJ2-7; weak D call: TRBD1 (5 bases). With 3 bases removed from V and 1 base from J, the gap between germline ends came to 10 bases. The CDR3 is 14 residues long. Germline V gives CDR1 LNHDA, CDR2 SQIVND (reference sequence). CDR3 sequence reads: CASSMGLFSYEQYF. CDR3 bases: TGTGCCAGTAGTATGGGGCTGTTTTCCTACGAGCAGTACTTC.

CDR3 coding DNA: TGTGCCAGCAGCCGGGGACAGCAAGAGACCCAGTACTTC. Its translation is CASSRGQQETQYF. The chain is built from TRBV12-3 or TRBV12-4 and TRBJ2-5; 7 bases fit TRBD1. The CDR3 runs 13 residues. Trimming cost V 6 bases and J 2 bases; bases outside gene matches: 3.

The chain recombines TRBV3-1 (or the pseudogene TRBV3-2) with TRBJ1-6; 7 nucleotides agree with TRBD1. This CDR3 is 13 amino acids long. The J segment lost 11 bases and the V segment lost 3 bases, leaving 4 bases of the junction unmatched. Looked up from germline, CDR1 is LGHDT and CDR2 is YNNKEL (reference sequence). CDR3 region: CASSQGTAAPLHF. Here the CDR3 DNA reads TGTGCCAGCAGCCAGGGGACAGCGGCACCCCTCCACTTT.

V is TRBV6-5 and J is TRBJ1-2; 7 bases fit TRBD1. This CDR3 is built from 15 residues. The germline V gene has CDR1 MNHEY and CDR2 SVGAGI. The ends lost 6 bases at V and 6 bases at J; junction bases unmatched: 13. CDR3 in amino acids: CASRSGTVSSDGYTF. The CDR3 DNA is TGTGCCAGCAGGTCCGGGACAGTTTCATCGGATGGCTACACCTTC.

CDR3 DNA: TGTGCCATAAATCAACAGAGCCACAATGAGCAGTTCTTC. It encodes CAINQQSHNEQFF. The V gene is TRBV12-3 or TRBV12-4, the J gene TRBJ2-1; D is ambiguous. Trimming removed 10 bases from V and 5 bases from J, with 15 bases in between. The CDR3 is 13 amino acids.

The chain couples TRBV19 to TRBJ1-5, with D tentatively TRBD1 (6 bases). V was pared by 2 bases and J by 3 bases, with 14 bases between. The germline CDR1 and CDR2 sequences are LNHDA and SQIVND (reference sequence). There are 16 residues in the CDR3. The CDR3 loop is CASSIRFGQNNQPQHF. CDR3 nucleotides: TGTGCCAGTAGTATAAGATTTGGACAGAACAATCAGCCCCAGCATTTT.

The chain links TRBV6-5 to TRBJ1-5; TRBD1 matches at 7 bases. Germline V gene lookup returns CDR1 MNHEY and CDR2 SVGAGI. The CDR3 covers 15 residues. J gave up 3 bases and V 11 bases, and 13 bases lay outside the gene matches. Here the CDR3 DNA reads TGTGCCGTCGATAAAGTAACAGGGGCCAATCAGCCCCAGCATTTT. Amino acid sequence: CAVDKVTGANQPQHF.

This chain uses TRBV19 with TRBJ1-1, with TRBD1 matching over 8 bases. The V gene end was trimmed by 4 bases and the J gene end by 5 bases; junction bases not matched to a gene: 18. The CDR3 consists of 18 residues. Germline CDR1 LNHDA, CDR2 SQIVND (reference sequence). The CDR3 sequence is CASSTKAGTGSERTEAFF. The CDR3, as DNA: TGTGCCAGTAGTACTAAAGCCGGGACAGGAAGTGAGAGAACTGAAGCTTTCTTT.